The entry below describes one TCR beta chain. The antigen remains unidentified. The sample comes from a study of CD8+ T cells in alopecia areata. Study context: Affected scalp percentage set treated patients' severity scores. Study-wide points: Throughout tofacitinib, many expanded lesional clones continued to persist in scalp and blood. Tofacitinib significantly brought down scalp clonality and expanded CD8+ clones among top 100.

RNA, once extracted, was reverse transcribed into cDNA for use as the sequencing template. Clones were read by immunoSEQ multiplex PCR, and TCRdb kept only the in-frame ones, dropping some. Of 270,000 or so clones in the sample, more than 45% were seen once. V gave up 4 bases and J gave up 4 bases; unmatched junction bases: 7. The CDR3 is 14 amino acids. Germline CDR1 and CDR2: SGHRS and YFSETQ. Specified treatment: oral pan-JAK inhibitor, 5-10 mg twice daily. Those with alopecia areata gave lesional scalp punch biopsies and peripheral blood. The receptor's source is a human donor with alopecia areata. V usage is TRBV5-1 and J usage is TRBJ1-2; 7 bases are a match to TRBD1. Sequenced here: CD4+ T cells sorted from blood, sampled at week 24, from a patient treated with tofacitinib. As DNA, the CDR3 is TGCGCCAGCAGCGTGGAAGGACAGGTCTATGGCTACACCTTC. Translating gives CASSVEGQVYGYTF.